This T cell receptor (beta chain) was recovered during a study of blood T cell repertoires in COVID-19. This clone showed up just once. Data came from immunoSEQ multiplex PCR; TCRdb stores just in-frame clones and leaves some out. The data contain about 170,000 clones, roughly 83% of them singletons. Germline V gives CDR1 LNHDA, CDR2 SQIVND (reference sequence). J gave up 6 bases and V 3 bases, and 4 bases lay outside the gene matches. This CDR3 has 13 amino acids. The sample consisted of peripheral blood. The rearrangement links TRBV19 to TRBJ2-7; 8 nucleotides line up with TRBD1. This clonotype was sampled from a woman older than 75 with active or convalescent COVID-19. CDR3 sequence (DNA): TGTGCCAGTAGTATTGGACAGGGCGGCGAGCAGTACTTC. Residues: CASSIGQGGEQYF. Based on the CDR3 plus reference TRBV19 and TRBJ2-7, the full variable domain is DGGITQSPKYLFRKEGQNVTLSCEQNLNHDAMYWYRQDPGQGLRLIYYSQIVNDFQKGDIAEGYSVSREKKESFPLTVTSAQKNPTAFYLCASSIGQGGEQYFGPGTRLTVT.